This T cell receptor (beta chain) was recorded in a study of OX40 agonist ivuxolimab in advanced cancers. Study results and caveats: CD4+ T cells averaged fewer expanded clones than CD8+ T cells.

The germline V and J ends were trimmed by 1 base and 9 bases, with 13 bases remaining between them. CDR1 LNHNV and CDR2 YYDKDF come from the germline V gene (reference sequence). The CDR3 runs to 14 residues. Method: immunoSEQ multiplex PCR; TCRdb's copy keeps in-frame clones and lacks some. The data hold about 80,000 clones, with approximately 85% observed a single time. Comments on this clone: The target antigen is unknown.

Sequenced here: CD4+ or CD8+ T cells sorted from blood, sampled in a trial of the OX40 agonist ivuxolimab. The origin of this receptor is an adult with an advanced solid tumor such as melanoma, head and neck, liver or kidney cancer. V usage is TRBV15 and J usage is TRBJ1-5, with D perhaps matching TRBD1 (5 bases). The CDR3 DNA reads TGTGCCACCAGCAGAGTATTAGGGGACCCGCCCCAGCATTTT. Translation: CATSRVLGDPPQHF.